These T cell receptor beta chains were read from a single sample in a study of blood T cell repertoires in COVID-19. Sequencing was performed with immunoSEQ multiplex PCR; in TCRdb, only in-frame clones are kept and a portion is missing. The repertoire holds over 200,000 clones, with roughly nine tenths as singletons. Specimen: peripheral blood. The source is a man aged 60 to 75 who had recovered from COVID-19. Both conserved end residues are part of each CDR3. Fields, in order: D gene, J gene, V gene, clone size, CDR3 protein, CDR3 DNA. The D gene is left open where the match is weak. Part of the rows lack a size; the others show once, few, many or a class for expanded clones.

>TRBD2|TRBJ2-5|TRBV4-3|-
CASSQESSGRGGAWMETQYF
TGCGCCAGCAGCCAAGAGTCCAGCGGGAGAGGGGGGGCCTGGATGGAGACCCAGTACTTC
>-|TRBJ1-1|TRBV6-2/TRBV6-3|-
CASSYSIRDPNTEAFF
TGTGCCAGCAGTTACTCGATCCGGGATCCGAACACTGAAGCTTTCTTT
>TRBD2|TRBJ2-2|TRBV20-1|-
CSASPPSGIPSGSSGELFF
TGCAGTGCTAGTCCACCTTCGGGGATTCCTAGCGGGAGTTCCGGGGAGCTGTTTTTT
>-|TRBJ2-7|TRBV11-2|-
CASSLAGASFYEQYF
TGTGCCAGCAGCTTAGCGGGAGCCTCTTTCTACGAGCAGTACTTC
>TRBD1|TRBJ1-3|TRBV6-5|-
CASSRGLGTGNTIYF
TGTGCCAGCTCCAGGGGGCTTGGGACTGGAAACACCATATATTTT
>-|TRBJ1-6|TRBV7-9|-
CASSSSRSYNSPLHF
TGTGCCAGCAGCTCCTCCCGCTCCTATAATTCACCCCTCCACTTT
>TRBD2|TRBJ2-7|TRBV29-1|-
CSVGTSGTLYEQYF
TGCAGCGTGGGGACTAGCGGGACTCTCTACGAGCAGTACTTC
>-|TRBJ2-7|TRBV7-6|once
CASSLVAPGSGSYEQYF
TGTGCCAGCAGCTTAGTGGCGCCCGGGTCGGGATCCTACGAGCAGTACTTC
>-|TRBJ2-7|TRBV6-5|-
CASSPSGFYEQYF
TGTGCCAGCAGTCCTTCAGGGTTCTACGAGCAGTACTTC
>TRBD2|TRBJ2-3|TRBV6-5|-
CASSYRLAGDTQYF
TGTGCCAGCAGTTATCGGCTAGCGGGAGATACGCAGTATTTT
>-|TRBJ2-7|TRBV10-2|-
CASTPKGEREQYF
TGCGCCAGCACCCCTAAGGGGGAACGGGAGCAGTACTTC
>-|TRBJ2-1|TRBV5-6|-
CASSHRAMSRDEQFF
TGTGCCAGCAGCCACAGGGCCATGTCGCGCGATGAGCAGTTCTTC
>-|TRBJ1-2|TRBV19|-
CASSILALQGYTF
TGTGCCAGTAGTATATTGGCTCTTCAGGGCTACACCTTC
>-|TRBJ2-3|TRBV19|-
CASSKLTGYTDTQYF
TGTGCCAGTAGTAAACTAACCGGGTACACAGATACGCAGTATTTT
>-|TRBJ2-1|TRBV30|-
CAWSVRSPRNEQFF
TGTGCCTGGAGTGTACGGAGCCCCCGGAATGAGCAGTTCTTC
>TRBD2|TRBJ2-1|TRBV27|-
CASSSAREGFTYNEQFF
TGTGCCAGCAGTTCGGCACGGGAGGGCTTCACTTACAATGAGCAGTTCTTC
>-|TRBJ2-7|TRBV29-1|-
CSDLTRTKTYEQYF
TGCAGCGACCTGACACGGACAAAAACCTACGAGCAGTACTTC
>-|TRBJ1-2|TRBV27|-
CASSPGGPNGGAYGGYTF
TGTGCCAGCAGCCCCGGGGGGCCCAATGGGGGGGCGTATGGTGGCTACACCTTC
>TRBD1|TRBJ1-4|TRBV11-2|-
CASSPGQTYEKLFF
TGTGCCAGCAGCCCGGGACAGACTTATGAAAAACTGTTTTTT
>TRBD1|TRBJ2-7|TRBV3-1/TRBV3-2|-
CASSQDPGGQGRIEQYF
TGTGCCAGCAGCCAAGATCCTGGGGGACAGGGCCGTATCGAGCAGTACTTC
>TRBD1|TRBJ2-1|TRBV7-8|once
CASSLEARGFSSYNEQFF
TGTGCCAGCAGCTTAGAAGCCAGGGGGTTTAGCTCCTACAATGAGCAGTTCTTC
>TRBD2|TRBJ2-3|TRBV7-8|-
CASSLVGGTGTDTQYF
TGTGCCAGCAGCTTAGTCGGGGGGACCGGCACAGATACGCAGTATTTT